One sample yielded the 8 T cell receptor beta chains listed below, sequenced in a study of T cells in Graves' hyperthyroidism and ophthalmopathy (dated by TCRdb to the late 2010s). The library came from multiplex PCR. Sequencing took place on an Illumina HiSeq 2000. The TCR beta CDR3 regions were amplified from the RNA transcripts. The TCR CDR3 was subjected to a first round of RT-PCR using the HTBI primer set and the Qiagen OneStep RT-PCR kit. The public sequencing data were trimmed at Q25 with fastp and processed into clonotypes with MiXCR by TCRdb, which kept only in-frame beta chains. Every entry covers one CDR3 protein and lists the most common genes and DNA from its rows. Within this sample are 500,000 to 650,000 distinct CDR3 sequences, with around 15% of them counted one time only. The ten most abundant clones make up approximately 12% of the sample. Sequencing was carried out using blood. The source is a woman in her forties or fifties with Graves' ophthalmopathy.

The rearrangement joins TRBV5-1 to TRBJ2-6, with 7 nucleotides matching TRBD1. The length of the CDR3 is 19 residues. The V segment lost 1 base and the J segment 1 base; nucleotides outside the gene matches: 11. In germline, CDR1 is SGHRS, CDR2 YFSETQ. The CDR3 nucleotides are TGCGCCAGCAGCTTGTCTCTCCGAGACAGGGTTTCTGGGGCCAACGTCCTGACTTTC. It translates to CASSLSLRDRVSGANVLTF.

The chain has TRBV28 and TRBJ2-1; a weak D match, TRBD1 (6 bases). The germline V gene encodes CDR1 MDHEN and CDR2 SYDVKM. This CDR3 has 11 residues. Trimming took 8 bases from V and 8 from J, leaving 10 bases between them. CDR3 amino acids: CASAWGHEQFF. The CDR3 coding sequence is TGTGCCAGCGCCTGGGGGCATGAGCAGTTCTTC.

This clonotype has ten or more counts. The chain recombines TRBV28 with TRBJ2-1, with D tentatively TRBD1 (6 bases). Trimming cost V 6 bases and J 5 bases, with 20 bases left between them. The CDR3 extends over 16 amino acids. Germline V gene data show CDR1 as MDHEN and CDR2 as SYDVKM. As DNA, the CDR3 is TGTGCCAGCAGCCAGGGGCCGGCACGTGGGGACAATGAGCAGTTCTTC. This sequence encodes CASSQGPARGDNEQFF. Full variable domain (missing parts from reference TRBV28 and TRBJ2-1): DVKVTQSSRYLVKRTGEKVFLECVQDMDHENMFWYRQDPGLGLRLIYFSYDVKMKEKGDIPEGYSVSREKKERFSLILESASTNQTSMYLCASSQGPARGDNEQFFGPGTRLTVL.

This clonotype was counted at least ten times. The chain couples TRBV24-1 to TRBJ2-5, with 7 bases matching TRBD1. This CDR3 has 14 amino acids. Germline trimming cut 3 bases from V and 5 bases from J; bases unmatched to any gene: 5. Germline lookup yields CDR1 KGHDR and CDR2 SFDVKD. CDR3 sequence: CATSDSRGLETQYF. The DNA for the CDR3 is TGTGCCACCAGTGATAGCAGGGGGTTGGAGACCCAGTACTTC.

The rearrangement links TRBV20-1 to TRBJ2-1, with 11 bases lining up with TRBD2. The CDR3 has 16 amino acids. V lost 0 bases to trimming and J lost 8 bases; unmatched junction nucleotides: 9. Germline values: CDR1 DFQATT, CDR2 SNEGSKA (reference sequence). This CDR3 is CSARDSRVAGGDEQFF. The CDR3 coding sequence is TGCAGTGCTAGAGATAGTAGAGTAGCGGGAGGGGATGAGCAGTTCTTC.

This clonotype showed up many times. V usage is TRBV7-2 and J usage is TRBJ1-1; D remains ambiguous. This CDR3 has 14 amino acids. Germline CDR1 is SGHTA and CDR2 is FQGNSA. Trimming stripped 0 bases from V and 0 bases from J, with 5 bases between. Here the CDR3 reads CASSLARLNTEAFF. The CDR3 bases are TGTGCCAGCAGCTTAGCTCGGCTGAACACTGAAGCTTTCTTT.

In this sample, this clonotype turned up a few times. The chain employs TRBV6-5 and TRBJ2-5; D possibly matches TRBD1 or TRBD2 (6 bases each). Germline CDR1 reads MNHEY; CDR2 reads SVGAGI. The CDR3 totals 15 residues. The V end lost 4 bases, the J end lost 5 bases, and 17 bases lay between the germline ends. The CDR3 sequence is CASSSGGHGWETQYF. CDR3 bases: TGTGCCAGCAGTTCCGGGGGACACGGTTGGGAGACCCAGTACTTC.

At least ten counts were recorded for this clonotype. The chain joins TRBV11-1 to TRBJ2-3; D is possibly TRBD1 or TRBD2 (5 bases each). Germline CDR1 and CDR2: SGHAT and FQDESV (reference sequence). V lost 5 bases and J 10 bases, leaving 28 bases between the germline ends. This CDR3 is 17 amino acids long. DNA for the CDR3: TGTGCCAGCAGCGCACGAAGGGGACCCAATGATGTAGCTGCGCAGTATTTT. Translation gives CASSARRGPNDVAAQYF. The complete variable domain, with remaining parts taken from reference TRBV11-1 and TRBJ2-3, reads EAEVAQSPRYKITEKSQAVAFWCDPISGHATLYWYRQILGQGPELLVQFQDESVVDDSQLPKDRFSAERLKGVDSTLKIQPAELGDSAMYLCASSARRGPNDVAAQYFGPGTRLTVL.